What follows is one T cell receptor beta chain and its context. This CDR3 is built from 13 residues. V lost 5 bases, J lost 3 bases, and 10 bases lay in between. CDR1 is MNHNY, CDR2 SVGAGI, per germline (reference sequence). Profiling relied on immunoSEQ multiplex PCR, and the TCRdb table lists in-frame clones only, not all of them. The sample contains some 300,000 clones, nearly 90% of which appear only once. This sample is drawn from a study of blood T cell repertoires in COVID-19. Study in general: Samples taken during acute and convalescent COVID-19 were collected in the United States, Italy and Spain. PBMCs, B-cell-depleted T cells, or T cells were the source of the cDNA or gDNA that made up the material.

The chain carries TRBV6-6 and TRBJ1-2, with D uncertain. Sequences were obtained from peripheral blood. The source of this sequence is a woman aged 40 to 50 with COVID-19, enrolled during active disease. The CDR3 nucleotides are TGTGCCAGCAGTCCCGCAGGCTACTATGGCTACACCTTC. Its translation is CASSPAGYYGYTF.